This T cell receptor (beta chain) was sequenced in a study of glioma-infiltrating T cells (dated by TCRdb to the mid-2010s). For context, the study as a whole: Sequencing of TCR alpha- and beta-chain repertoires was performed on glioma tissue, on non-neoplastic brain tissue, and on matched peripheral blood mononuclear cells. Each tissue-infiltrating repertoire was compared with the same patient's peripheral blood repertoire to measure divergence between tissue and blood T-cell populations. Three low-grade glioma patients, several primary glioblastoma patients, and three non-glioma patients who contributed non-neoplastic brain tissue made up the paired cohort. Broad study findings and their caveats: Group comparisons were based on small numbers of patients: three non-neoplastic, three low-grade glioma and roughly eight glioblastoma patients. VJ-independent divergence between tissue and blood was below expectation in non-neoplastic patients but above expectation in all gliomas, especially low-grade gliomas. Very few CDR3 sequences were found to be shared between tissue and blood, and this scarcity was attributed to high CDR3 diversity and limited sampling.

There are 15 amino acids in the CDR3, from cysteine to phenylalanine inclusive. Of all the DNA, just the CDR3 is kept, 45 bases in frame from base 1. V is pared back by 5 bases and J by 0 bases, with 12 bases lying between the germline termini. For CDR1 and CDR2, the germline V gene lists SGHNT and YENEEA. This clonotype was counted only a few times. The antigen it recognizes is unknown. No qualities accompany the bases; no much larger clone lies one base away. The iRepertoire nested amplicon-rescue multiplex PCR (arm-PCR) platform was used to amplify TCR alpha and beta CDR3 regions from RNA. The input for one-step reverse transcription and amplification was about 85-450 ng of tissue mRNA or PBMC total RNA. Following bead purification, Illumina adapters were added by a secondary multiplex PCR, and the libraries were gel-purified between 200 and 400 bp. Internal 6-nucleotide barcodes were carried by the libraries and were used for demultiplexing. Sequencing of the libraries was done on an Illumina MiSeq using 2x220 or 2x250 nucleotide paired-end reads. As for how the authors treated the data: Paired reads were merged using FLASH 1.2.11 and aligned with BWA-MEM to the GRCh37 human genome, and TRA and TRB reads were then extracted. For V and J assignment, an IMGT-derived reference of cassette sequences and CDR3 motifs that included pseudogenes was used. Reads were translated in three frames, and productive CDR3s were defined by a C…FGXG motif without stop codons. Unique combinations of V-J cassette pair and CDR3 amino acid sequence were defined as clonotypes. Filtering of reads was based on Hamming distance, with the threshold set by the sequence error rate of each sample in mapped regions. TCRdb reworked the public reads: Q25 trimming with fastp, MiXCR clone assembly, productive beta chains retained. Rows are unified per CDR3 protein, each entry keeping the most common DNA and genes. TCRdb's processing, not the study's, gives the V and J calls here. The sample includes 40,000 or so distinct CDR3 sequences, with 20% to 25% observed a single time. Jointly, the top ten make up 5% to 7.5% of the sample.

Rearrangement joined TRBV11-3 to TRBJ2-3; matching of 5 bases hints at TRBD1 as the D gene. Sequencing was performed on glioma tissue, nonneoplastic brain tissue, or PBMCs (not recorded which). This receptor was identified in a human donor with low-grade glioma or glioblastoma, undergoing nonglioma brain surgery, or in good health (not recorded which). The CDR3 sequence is CASSKDTLSTDTQYF. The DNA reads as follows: TGTGCCAGCAGCAAGGACACCCTTAGCACAGATACGCAGTATTTT.